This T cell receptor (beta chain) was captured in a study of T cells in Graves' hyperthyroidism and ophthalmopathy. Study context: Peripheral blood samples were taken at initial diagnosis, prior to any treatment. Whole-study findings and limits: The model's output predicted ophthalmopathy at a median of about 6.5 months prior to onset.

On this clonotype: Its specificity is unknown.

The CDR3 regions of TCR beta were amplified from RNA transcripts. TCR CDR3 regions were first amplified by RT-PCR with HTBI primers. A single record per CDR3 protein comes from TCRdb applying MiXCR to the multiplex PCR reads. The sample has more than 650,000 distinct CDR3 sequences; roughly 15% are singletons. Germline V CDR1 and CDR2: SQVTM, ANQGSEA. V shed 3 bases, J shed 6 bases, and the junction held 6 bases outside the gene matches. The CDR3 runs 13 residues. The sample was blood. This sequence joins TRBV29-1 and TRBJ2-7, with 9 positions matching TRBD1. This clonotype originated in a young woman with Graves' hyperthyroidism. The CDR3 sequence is CSVESDRGGEQYF. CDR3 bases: TGCAGCGTTGAGTCGGACAGGGGAGGCGAGCAGTACTTC.